This T cell receptor beta chain was profiled in a study of T cells expressing NK-cell markers. The study, taken as a whole, reports: These clonotypes also led the CD3+CD56-NKG2C+ fraction in a few donors.

TCRdb re-called the 5' RACE reads and catalogs CDR3 proteins one per entry, DNA excluded. In all, the sample yields some 600,000 distinct CDR3 sequences. Details on this clonotype: The antigen remains unidentified.

CDR3 length: 14 amino acids. CDR1 and CDR2 (germline): SGHRS, YFSETQ. The TCR comes from a man in his late teens or twenties in good health. The chain is built from TRBV5-1 and TRBJ1-5. Sequenced material: blood T cells: a sorted CD56 or NKG2C T cell subset, CD4+ or CD8+ T cells, or bulk PBMC T cells (not recorded which). The CDR3 here is CASSPGRDRQPQHF.